This T cell receptor beta chain came from a study of PD-L1 blockade in urothelial cancer. Study as a whole: Most patients, about 85% of the roughly 29, were males with bladder-origin cancer. Prior chemotherapy regimens per patient numbered 0 to 3. Analyses used blood from 3 weeks (second dose) and 6 weeks after treatment start.

Clones were sequenced by immunoSEQ multiplex PCR, and TCRdb holds only the in-frame ones, with some missing. The table lists 85,000 to 100,000 clones, around 87% of them singletons, with about 2% in the top ten. This clone was counted a single time. Its antigen remains unknown. As for time point: pretreatment peripheral blood. Germline V gene data show CDR1 as LGHNT and CDR2 as FRNRAP. The ends lost 0 bases at V and 5 bases at J; junction bases unmatched: 7. The CDR3 has 15 amino acids. Study-wide findings and caveats: Stronger expansion of tumor-associated clones in blood at 3 weeks distinguished durable-benefit patients.

This chain joins TRBV12-5 and TRBJ2-7; the match to TRBD2 covers 7 bases. This receptor was identified in a man aged 55 to 70 with urothelial cancer. The sequencing here drew on PBMCs, taken around atezolizumab (anti-PD-L1) treatment. The CDR3 here is CASGLVPREDDEQYF. The CDR3 DNA reads as TGTGCTAGTGGTTTGGTACCTCGGGAGGACGACGAGCAGTACTTC.